The clone carrying this T cell receptor beta chain was detected only a few times. CDR1 and CDR2 (germline): MNHEY, SVGAGI. V was clipped by 5 bases and J by 4 bases, with 11 bases between them. The CDR3 runs 13 residues. These data come from a study of blood T cell repertoires in COVID-19. Study-wide context: Spain, Italy and the United States supplied samples that represented acute and convalescent COVID-19. T cells, B-cell-depleted T cells, or PBMCs supplied cDNA or gDNA.

The study recruited people aged about 18 to 95 years across 20 to 30 US areas. Recovered status applied to Cohort 3 donors who had two consecutive negative PCRs. It also applied to those with clearance or with symptom resolution. The method was immunoSEQ multiplex PCR; TCRdb's version includes in-frame clones alone and lacks a portion of them. The sample yields some 530,000 clones, approximately 91% seen once. This TCR came from a woman aged 60-75 years who had recovered from COVID-19. The sample consisted of PBMCs or T cells enriched from blood (not recorded which). The chain carries TRBV6-5 and TRBJ1-2, with a possible D match to TRBD1 (6 bases). CDR3 sequence reads: CASSTGSGYGYTF. DNA of the CDR3: TGTGCCAGCAGTACAGGGTCGGGCTATGGCTACACCTTC.